The T cell receptor beta chain under discussion was sequenced for a study of T cell repertoires in cytomegalovirus infection. About the study: Selection of CMV epitopes for the study included recently identified HLA-C-restricted and well-studied HLA-B-restricted ones. Matching HLA type and CMV infection were both indicated by public TCR beta signatures.

Remarks on this clonotype: Its antigen remains unknown.

Study-wide results and caveats: HLA-C-restricted CMV-specific TCR beta clonotypes were dominant in the ex vivo response.

TCRdb called the reads again in MiXCR, with one record for every CDR3 protein. The repertoire holds 640,000 or so distinct CDR3 sequences, with roughly 36% as singletons. The origin of this receptor is a human donor in good health (CMV status not recorded). Some clones in this sample may be carry-over from other donors' samples. The sample consisted of cultured PBMCs, taken from culture after CMV antigen stimulation.

As DNA, the CDR3 is TGTGCCAGCAGCGTGACAGGGGGGGGTGAAAAACTGTTTTTT. Translated, it gives CASSVTGGGEKLFF. V gene TRBV7-8 combines with J gene TRBJ1-4, with 9 bases fitting TRBD1. After removal of 5 bases from V and 7 bases from J, the junction contained 5 bases not matched to a gene. Looked up from germline, CDR1 is SGHVS and CDR2 is FQNEAQ. The CDR3 is 14 amino acids.